One and the same sample provided the 10 T cell receptor beta chains below, sequenced in a study of cytomegalovirus exposure and HLA in healthy donors. This PCR relied on a set of 60 Vbeta primers and 13 Jbeta primers. The table came from immunoSEQ multiplex PCR; TCRdb's copy has only in-frame clones and leaves some out. Of roughly 200,000 clones detected, over 70% appear once; the ten largest clones hold 0.71%. Material: PBMCs. These receptors came from a boy aged 2 to 9 in good health and CMV-seronegative.

This chain joins TRBV5-1 and TRBJ1-3, with 9 bases identical to TRBD1. Trimming cost V 4 bases and J 4 bases; bases outside gene matches: 9. Germline V gives CDR1 SGHRS, CDR2 YFSETQ. This CDR3 comprises 16 residues. The CDR3 spells CASSIYTGGGGNTIYF. The CDR3 nucleotides are TGCGCCAGCAGCATCTACACAGGGGGCGGAGGAAACACCATATATTTT.

Comment on this clone: One end of the junction does not line up with germline, which may come from a read error. J is TRBJ2-3 and V is TRBV7-7; TRBD1 matches 8 bases. Germline V gene data show CDR1 as SSHAT and CDR2 as FNYEAQ (reference sequence). The CDR3 runs 16 residues. CDR3 DNA: TGTGCTAGCAGCTCGGGACAGGACGGCCCCGCAGATACGCAGTATTTT. Residues: CASSSGQDGPADTQYF. The entire variable domain, with the rest obtained from reference TRBV7-7 and TRBJ2-3, is as follows: GAGVSQSPRYKVTKRGQDVTLRCDPISSHATLYWYQQALGQGPEFLTYFNYEAQPDKSGLPSDRFSAERPEGSISTLTIQRTEQRDSAMYRCASSSGQDGPADTQYFGPGTRLTVL.

The chain joins TRBV6-1 to TRBJ1-1, with D perhaps TRBD1 (5 bases). This CDR3 region has 15 residues. V lost 6 bases and J 2 bases, leaving 16 bases between the germline ends. Per the germline V gene, CDR1 is MNHNS and CDR2 is SASEGT. CDR3: CASRERGTLNTEAFF. The CDR3 DNA is TGTGCCAGCAGAGAACGCGGGACGCTTAACACTGAAGCTTTCTTT.

The chain joins TRBV9 to TRBJ2-2, with TRBD1 matching 9 bases. The CDR3 sequence is 15 residues long. Germline V CDR1 and CDR2: SGDLS, YYNGEE. V dropped 3 bases and J dropped 7; count of bases not matched to a gene: 7. This chain's CDR3 is CASSAVGQGVGELFF. CDR3 nucleotides: TGTGCCAGCAGCGCAGTGGGACAGGGAGTCGGGGAGCTGTTTTTT.

V gene TRBV5-1 combines with J gene TRBJ2-5, with 10 bases matching TRBD2. The V segment lost 5 bases and the J segment 0 bases; nucleotides outside the gene matches: 4. CDR1 and CDR2 (germline): SGHRS, YFSETQ. CDR3 length: 15 residues. The CDR3, as DNA: TGCGCCAGCAGACAGCGGGGGGGGTACCAAGAGACCCAGTACTTC. It translates to CASRQRGGYQETQYF.

V and J are TRBV19 and TRBJ1-1; maybe TRBD1 (5 bases). V was clipped by 7 bases and J by 0 bases, with 9 bases between them. The CDR3 contains 13 residues. Per germline, CDR1 LNHDA and CDR2 SQIVND (reference sequence). The CDR3 DNA reads as TGTGCCAGTAATACAGGCGTGAACACTGAAGCTTTCTTT. Translating gives CASNTGVNTEAFF. The variable domain in full, completed from reference TRBV19 and TRBJ1-1, reads DGGITQSPKYLFRKEGQNVTLSCEQNLNHDAMYWYRQDPGQGLRLIYYSQIVNDFQKGDIAEGYSVSREKKESFPLTVTSAQKNPTAFYLCASNTGVNTEAFFGQGTRLTVV.

The chain employs TRBV6-1 and TRBJ2-1, with 9 positions matching TRBD1. The CDR3 is made up of 15 amino acids. Germline values: CDR1 MNHNS, CDR2 SASEGT. The J segment lost 2 bases and the V segment lost 6 bases, leaving 5 bases of the junction unmatched. CDR3 sequence: CASRAGQGTYNEQFF. In DNA form, the CDR3 reads TGTGCCAGCAGAGCGGGACAGGGCACCTACAATGAGCAGTTCTTC.

Concerning this clone: The same CDR3 arises from other DNA sequences in this sample as well. The chain joins TRBV2 to TRBJ1-1; no definite D call. Looked up from germline, CDR1 is SNHLY and CDR2 is FYNNEI. V was cut by 4 bases and J by 1 base, with 7 bases left in between. The CDR3 extends over 13 amino acids. CDR3 nucleotide sequence: TGTGCCAGCAGTGGACAAGAGAACACTGAAGCTTTCTTT. Translating gives CASSGQENTEAFF.

This clone appeared once. The chain uses TRBV29-1 and TRBJ2-3, with D perhaps TRBD2 (7 bases). V gave up 6 bases and J gave up 0 bases, with 22 bases separating them. Looked up from germline, CDR1 is SQVTM and CDR2 is ANQGSEA. The CDR3 runs to 17 residues. The chain's CDR3 is CSVGLGGGVTSTDTQYF. The DNA for the CDR3 is TGCAGCGTGGGCCTCGGAGGGGGGGTGACTAGCACAGATACGCAGTATTTT.

The J gene is TRBJ2-6, the V gene TRBV2; D is undetermined. CDR1 is SNHLY, CDR2 FYNNEI, per germline. CDR3 length equals 13 residues. Trimming took 6 bases from V and 2 from J, leaving 5 bases between them. CDR3 bases: TGTGCCAGCAGCGCGACTGGGGCCAACGTCCTGACTTTC. The encoded protein is CASSATGANVLTF.